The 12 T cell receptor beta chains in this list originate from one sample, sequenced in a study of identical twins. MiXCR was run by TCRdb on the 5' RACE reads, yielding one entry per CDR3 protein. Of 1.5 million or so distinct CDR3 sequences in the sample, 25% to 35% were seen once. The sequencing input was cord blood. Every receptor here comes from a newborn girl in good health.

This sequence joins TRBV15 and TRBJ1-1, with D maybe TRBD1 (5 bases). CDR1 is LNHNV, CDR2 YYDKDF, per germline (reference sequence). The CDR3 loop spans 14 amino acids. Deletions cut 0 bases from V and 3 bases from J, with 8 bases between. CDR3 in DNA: TGTGCCACCAGCAGAGACTGGGGGTACACTGAAGCTTTCTTT. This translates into CATSRDWGYTEAFF.

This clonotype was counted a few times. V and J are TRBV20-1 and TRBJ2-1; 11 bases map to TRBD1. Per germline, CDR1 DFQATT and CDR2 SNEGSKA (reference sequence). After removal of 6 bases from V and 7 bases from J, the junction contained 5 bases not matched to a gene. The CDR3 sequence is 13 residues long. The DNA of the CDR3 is TGCAGTGCCGGACAGGGGGCCGGAAATGAGCAGTTCTTC. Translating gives CSAGQGAGNEQFF.

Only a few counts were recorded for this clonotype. The chain's CDR3 is CASSEGGELFF. In DNA, the CDR3 is TGTGCCAGCAGTGAAGGAGGGGAGCTGTTTTTT. V is TRBV2 and J is TRBJ2-2; D not resolved. Germline V gives CDR1 SNHLY, CDR2 FYNNEI. V lost 1 base to trimming and J lost 8 bases, with 2 bases between them. The CDR3 totals 11 residues.

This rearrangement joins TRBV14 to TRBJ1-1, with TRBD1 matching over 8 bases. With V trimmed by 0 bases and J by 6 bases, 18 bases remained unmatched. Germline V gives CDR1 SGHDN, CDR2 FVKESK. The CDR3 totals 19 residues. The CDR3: CASSQDWGTGTGRIAEAFF. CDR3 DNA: TGTGCCAGCAGCCAAGATTGGGGAACCGGGACAGGCCGAATCGCTGAAGCTTTCTTT.

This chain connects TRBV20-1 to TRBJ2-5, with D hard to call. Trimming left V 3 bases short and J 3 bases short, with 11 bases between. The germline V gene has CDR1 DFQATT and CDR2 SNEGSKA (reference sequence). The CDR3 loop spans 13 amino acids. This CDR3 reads CSASRRAEETQYF. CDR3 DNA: TGCAGTGCTAGTAGAAGGGCCGAAGAGACCCAGTACTTC.

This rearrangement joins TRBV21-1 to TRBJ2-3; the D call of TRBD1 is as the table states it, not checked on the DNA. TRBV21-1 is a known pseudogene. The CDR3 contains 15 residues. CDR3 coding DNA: TGTGCCAGCAGCGACCGGGACAGGGATCGGGATACGCAGTATTTT. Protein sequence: CASSDRDRDRDTQYF.

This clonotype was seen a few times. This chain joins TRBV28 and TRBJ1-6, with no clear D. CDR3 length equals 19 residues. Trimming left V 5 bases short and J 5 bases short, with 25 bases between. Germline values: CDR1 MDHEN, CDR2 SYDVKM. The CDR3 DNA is TGTGCCAGCAGTCCTAGCCCCGCTGACATCTTCCATAATAATTCACCCCTCCACTTT. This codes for CASSPSPADIFHNNSPLHF. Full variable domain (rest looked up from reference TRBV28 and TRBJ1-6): DVKVTQSSRYLVKRTGEKVFLECVQDMDHENMFWYRQDPGLGLRLIYFSYDVKMKEKGDIPEGYSVSREKKERFSLILESASTNQTSMYLCASSPSPADIFHNNSPLHFGNGTRLTVT.

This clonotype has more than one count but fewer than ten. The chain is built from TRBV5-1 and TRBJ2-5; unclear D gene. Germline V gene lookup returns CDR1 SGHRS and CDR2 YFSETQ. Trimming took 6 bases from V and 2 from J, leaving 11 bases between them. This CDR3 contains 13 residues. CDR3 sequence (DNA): TGCGCCAGCAACTACTATGAGCAAGAGACCCAGTACTTC. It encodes CASNYYEQETQYF. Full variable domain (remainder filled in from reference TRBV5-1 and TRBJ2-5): KAGVTQTPRYLIKTRGQQVTLSCSPISGHRSVSWYQQTPGQGLQFLFEYFSETQRNKGNFPGRFSGRQFSNSRSEMNVSTLELGDSALYLCASNYYEQETQYFGPGTRLLVL.

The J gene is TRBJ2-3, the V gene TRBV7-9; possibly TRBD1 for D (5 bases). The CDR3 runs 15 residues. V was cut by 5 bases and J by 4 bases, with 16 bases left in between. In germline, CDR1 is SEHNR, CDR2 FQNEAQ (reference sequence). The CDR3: CASSLTGSNADTQYF. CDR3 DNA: TGTGCCAGCAGCCTAACAGGTTCGAACGCAGATACGCAGTATTTT.

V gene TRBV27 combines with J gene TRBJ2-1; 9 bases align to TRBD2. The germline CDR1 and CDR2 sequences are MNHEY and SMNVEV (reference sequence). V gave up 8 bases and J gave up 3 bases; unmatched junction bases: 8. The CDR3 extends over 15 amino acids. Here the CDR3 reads CASGAGTSLYNEQFF. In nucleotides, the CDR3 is TGTGCCAGCGGCGCCGGGACTAGCCTCTACAATGAGCAGTTCTTC.

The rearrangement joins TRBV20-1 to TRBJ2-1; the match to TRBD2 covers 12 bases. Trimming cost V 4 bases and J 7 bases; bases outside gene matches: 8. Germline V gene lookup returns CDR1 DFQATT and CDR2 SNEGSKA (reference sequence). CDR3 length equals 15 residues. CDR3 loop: CSATRLAGDWNEQFF. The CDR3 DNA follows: TGCAGTGCTACCCGACTAGCGGGGGACTGGAATGAGCAGTTCTTC.

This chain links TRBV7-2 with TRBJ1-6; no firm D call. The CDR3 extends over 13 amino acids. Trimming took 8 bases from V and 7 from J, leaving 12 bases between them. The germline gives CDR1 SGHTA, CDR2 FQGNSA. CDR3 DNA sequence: TGTGCCAGCCGGGTCGGTGGGAATTCACCCCTCCACTTT. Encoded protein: CASRVGGNSPLHF.